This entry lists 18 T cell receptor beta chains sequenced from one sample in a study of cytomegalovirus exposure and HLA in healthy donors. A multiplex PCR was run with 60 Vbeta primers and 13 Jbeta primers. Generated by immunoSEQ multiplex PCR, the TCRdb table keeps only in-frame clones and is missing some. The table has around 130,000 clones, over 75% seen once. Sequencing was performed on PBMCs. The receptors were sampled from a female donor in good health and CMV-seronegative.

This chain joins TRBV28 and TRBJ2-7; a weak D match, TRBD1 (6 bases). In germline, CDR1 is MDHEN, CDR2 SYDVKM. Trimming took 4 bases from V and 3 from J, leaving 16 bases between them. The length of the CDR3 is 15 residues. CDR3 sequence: CASSSRDIFLYEQYF. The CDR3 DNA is TGTGCCAGCAGTTCCCGGGACATCTTTCTCTACGAGCAGTACTTC.

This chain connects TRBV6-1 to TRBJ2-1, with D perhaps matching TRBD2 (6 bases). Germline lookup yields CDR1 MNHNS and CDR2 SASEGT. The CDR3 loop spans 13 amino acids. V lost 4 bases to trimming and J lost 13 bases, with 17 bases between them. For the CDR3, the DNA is TGTGCCAGCAGTGCGGGGGAACTAGCCCGACAGTTCTTC. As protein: CASSAGELARQFF.

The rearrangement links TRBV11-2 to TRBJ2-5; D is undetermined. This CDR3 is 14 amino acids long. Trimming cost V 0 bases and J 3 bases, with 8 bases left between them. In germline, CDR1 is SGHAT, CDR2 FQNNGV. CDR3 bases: TGTGCCAGCAGCTTAGATGTCCAGGAAGAGACCCAGTACTTC. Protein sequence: CASSLDVQEETQYF. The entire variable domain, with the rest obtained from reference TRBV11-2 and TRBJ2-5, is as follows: EAGVAQSPRYKIIEKRQSVAFWCNPISGHATLYWYQQILGQGPKLLIQFQNNGVVDDSQLPKDRFSAERLKGVDSTLKIQPAKLEDSAVYLCASSLDVQEETQYFGPGTRLLVL.

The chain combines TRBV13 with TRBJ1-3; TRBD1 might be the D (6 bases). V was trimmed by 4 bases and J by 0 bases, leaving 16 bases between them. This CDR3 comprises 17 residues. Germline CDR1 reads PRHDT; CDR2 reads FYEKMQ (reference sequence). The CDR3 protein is CASSSLRDTYSGNTIYF. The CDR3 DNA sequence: TGTGCCAGCAGCTCGCTCCGGGACACCTACTCTGGAAACACCATATATTTT. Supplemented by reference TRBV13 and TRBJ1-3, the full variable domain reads AAGVIQSPRHLIKEKRETATLKCYPIPRHDTVYWYQQGPGQDPQFLISFYEKMQSDKGSIPDRFSAQQFSDYHSELNMSSLELGDSALYFCASSSLRDTYSGNTIYFGEGSWLTVV.

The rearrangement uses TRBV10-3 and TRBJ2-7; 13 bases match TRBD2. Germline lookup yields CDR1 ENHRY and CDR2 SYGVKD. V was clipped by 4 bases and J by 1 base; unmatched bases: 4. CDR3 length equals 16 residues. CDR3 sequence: CAISGLAGGRSYEQYF. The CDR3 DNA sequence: TGTGCCATCAGTGGACTAGCGGGAGGACGGTCCTACGAGCAGTACTTC.

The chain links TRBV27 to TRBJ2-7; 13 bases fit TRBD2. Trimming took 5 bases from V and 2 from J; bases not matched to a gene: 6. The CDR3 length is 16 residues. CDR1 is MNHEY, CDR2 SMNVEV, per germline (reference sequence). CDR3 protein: CASSPPGLAGPYEQYF. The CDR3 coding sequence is TGTGCCAGCAGTCCCCCGGGACTAGCGGGACCCTACGAGCAGTACTTC.

The CDR3 DNA reads as TGTGCCAGCAGCTTGTCGGGGGACAATGAGCAGTTCTTC. Its protein product is CASSLSGDNEQFF. V gene TRBV7-3 combines with J gene TRBJ2-1; possible D gene TRBD2, 6 bases. CDR3 length equals 13 residues. V was pared by 3 bases and J by 5 bases, with 8 bases between. CDR1 is SGHTA, CDR2 FQGTGA, per germline.

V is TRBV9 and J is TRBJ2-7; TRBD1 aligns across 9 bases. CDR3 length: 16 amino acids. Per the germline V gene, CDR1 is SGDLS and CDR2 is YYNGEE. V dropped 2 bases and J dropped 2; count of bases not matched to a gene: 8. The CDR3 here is CASSVLQGAPAYEQYF. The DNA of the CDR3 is TGTGCCAGCAGCGTTTTACAGGGGGCCCCCGCCTACGAGCAGTACTTC.

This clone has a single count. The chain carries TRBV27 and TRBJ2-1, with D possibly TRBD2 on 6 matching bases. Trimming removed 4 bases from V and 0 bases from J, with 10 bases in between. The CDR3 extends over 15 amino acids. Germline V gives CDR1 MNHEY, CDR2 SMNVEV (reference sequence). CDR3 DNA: TGTGCCAGCAGTTCAGGAGGGAGCTCCTACAATGAGCAGTTCTTC. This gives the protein CASSSGGSSYNEQFF.

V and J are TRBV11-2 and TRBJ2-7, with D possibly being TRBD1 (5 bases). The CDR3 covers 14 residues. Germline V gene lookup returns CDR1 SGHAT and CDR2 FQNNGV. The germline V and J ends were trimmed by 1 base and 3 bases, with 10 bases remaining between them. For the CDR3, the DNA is TGTGCCAGCAGCTTAGCGGACACGGTCTACGAGCAGTACTTC. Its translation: CASSLADTVYEQYF.

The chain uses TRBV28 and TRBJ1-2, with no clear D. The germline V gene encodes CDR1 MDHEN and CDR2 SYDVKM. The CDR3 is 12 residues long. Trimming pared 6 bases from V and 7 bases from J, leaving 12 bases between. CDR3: CASSSTVGGYTF. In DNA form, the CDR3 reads TGTGCCAGCAGCTCCACAGTTGGTGGCTACACCTTC.

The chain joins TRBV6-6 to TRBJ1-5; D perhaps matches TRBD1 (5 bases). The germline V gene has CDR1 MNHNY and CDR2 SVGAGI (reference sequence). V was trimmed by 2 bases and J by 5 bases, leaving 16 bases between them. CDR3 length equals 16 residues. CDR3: CASSYDPREGDQPQHF. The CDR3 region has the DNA TGTGCCAGCAGTTACGATCCCAGGGAAGGGGATCAGCCCCAGCATTTT.

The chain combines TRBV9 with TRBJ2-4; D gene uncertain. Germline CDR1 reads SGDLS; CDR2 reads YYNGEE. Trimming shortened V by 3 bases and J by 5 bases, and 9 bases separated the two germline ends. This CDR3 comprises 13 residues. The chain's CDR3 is CASSAEMENIQYF. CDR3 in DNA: TGTGCCAGCAGCGCAGAAATGGAAAACATTCAGTACTTC.

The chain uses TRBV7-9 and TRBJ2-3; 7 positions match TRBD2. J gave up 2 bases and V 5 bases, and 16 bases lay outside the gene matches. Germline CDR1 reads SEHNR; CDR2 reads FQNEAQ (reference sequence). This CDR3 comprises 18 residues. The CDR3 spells CASSPRGWRESLTDTQYF. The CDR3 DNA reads TGTGCCAGCAGCCCGCGGGGGTGGCGGGAGTCCCTCACAGATACGCAGTATTTT.

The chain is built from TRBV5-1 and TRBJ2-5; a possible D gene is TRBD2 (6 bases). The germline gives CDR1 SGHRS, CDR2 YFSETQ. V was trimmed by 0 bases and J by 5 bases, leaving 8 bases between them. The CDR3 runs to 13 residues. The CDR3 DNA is TGCGCCAGCAGCTTGGGGGGACTGGAGACCCAGTACTTC. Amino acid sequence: CASSLGGLETQYF.

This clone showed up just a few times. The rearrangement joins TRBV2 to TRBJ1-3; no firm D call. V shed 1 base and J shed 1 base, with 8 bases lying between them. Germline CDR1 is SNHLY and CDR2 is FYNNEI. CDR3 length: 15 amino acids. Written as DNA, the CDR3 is TGTGCCAGCAGTGAAGTACGACTATCTGGAAACACCATATATTTT. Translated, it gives CASSEVRLSGNTIYF.

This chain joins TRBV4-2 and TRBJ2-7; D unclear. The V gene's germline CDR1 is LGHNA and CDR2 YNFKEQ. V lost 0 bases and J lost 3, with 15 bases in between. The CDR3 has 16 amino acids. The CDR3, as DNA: TGTGCCAGCAGCCAAGATTCCCCCCAATTTGTCTACGAGCAGTACTTC. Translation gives CASSQDSPQFVYEQYF.

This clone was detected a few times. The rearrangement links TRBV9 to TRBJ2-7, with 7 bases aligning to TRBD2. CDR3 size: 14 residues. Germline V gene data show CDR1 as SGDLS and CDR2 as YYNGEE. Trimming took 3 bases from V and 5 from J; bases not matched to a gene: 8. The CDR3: CASSGGLVRDEQYF. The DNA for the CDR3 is TGTGCCAGCAGCGGAGGACTAGTAAGAGACGAGCAGTACTTC. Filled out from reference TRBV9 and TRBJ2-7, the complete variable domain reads DSGVTQTPKHLITATGQRVTLRCSPRSGDLSVYWYQQSLDQGLQFLIQYYNGEERAKGNILERFSAQQFPDLHSELNLSSLELGDSALYFCASSGGLVRDEQYFGPGTRLTVT.